This passage covers 27 T cell receptor beta chains from one sample sequenced in a study of cytotoxic CD8 clonotypes in ibrutinib-treated CLL. Clones were sequenced by immunoSEQ multiplex PCR, and TCRdb holds only the in-frame ones, with some missing. The sample gives around 150,000 clones, roughly 88% of which show up once; more than 2.5% is in the top ten. The sequencing here drew on PBMCs, taken at disease progression, from a patient treated with ibrutinib. The receptors were sampled from a human donor with chronic lymphocytic leukemia.

J is TRBJ2-7 and V is TRBV27; D is ambiguous. The germline V and J ends were trimmed by 4 bases and 4 bases, with 14 bases remaining between them. Germline CDR1 reads MNHEY; CDR2 reads SMNVEV (reference sequence). The CDR3 covers 14 residues. The CDR3 loop is CASSSTRRGYEQYF. In DNA form, the CDR3 reads TGTGCCAGCAGTTCCACCCGCAGAGGATACGAGCAGTACTTC.

The chain has TRBV19 and TRBJ2-3, with 9 nucleotides matching TRBD2. Unmatched junction bases numbered 15, after V lost 4 bases and J lost 7 bases. The germline V gene has CDR1 LNHDA and CDR2 SQIVND (reference sequence). There are 17 residues in the CDR3. This chain's CDR3 is CASSTPLGSGSEYTQYF. CDR3 DNA sequence: TGTGCCAGTAGTACACCCTTAGGTAGCGGGAGTGAATATACGCAGTATTTT.

The V call is TRBV7-9, the J call TRBJ2-1; 8 positions match TRBD1. The germline gives CDR1 SEHNR, CDR2 FQNEAQ (reference sequence). Germline trimming cut 2 bases from V and 7 bases from J; bases unmatched to any gene: 10. This CDR3 region has 16 residues. The CDR3 sequence is CASSLPSRTGSNEQFF. CDR3 bases: TGTGCCAGCAGCTTACCGTCCCGGACAGGGTCAAATGAGCAGTTCTTC.

The rearrangement joins TRBV2 to TRBJ1-2, with 9 positions matching TRBD1. The CDR3 covers 14 residues. The junction had 4 bases not matched to a gene; V was cut back by 6 bases and J by 2 bases. Germline V gene lookup returns CDR1 SNHLY and CDR2 FYNNEI. CDR3 DNA: TGTGCCAGCAGCACCGACAGGGGGAACTATGGCTACACCTTC. As protein: CASSTDRGNYGYTF.

Notes on this clone: Germline is not matched at one junction end, which may reflect a read error. This rearrangement joins TRBV5-1 to TRBJ2-5; 9 positions agree with TRBD1. The length of the CDR3 is 11 residues. Germline CDR1 and CDR2: SGHRS and YFSETQ. Here the CDR3 DNA reads TGCGCCAGCGGCCGGACAGGGGAACTCCACTTC. Its protein is CASGRTGELHF.

This clone was counted between two and nine times. The chain combines TRBV28 with TRBJ1-3, with D perhaps matching TRBD1 (5 bases). With 2 bases removed from V and 0 bases from J, the gap between germline ends came to 23 bases. The CDR3 is 20 amino acids. CDR1 is MDHEN, CDR2 SYDVKM, per germline. CDR3 loop: CASSLLEASQDRDSGNTIYF. The CDR3 bases are TGTGCCAGCAGTTTACTCGAGGCATCCCAAGACAGAGACTCTGGAAACACCATATATTTT. Together with reference TRBV28 and TRBJ1-3, the CDR3 gives the full variable domain: DVKVTQSSRYLVKRTGEKVFLECVQDMDHENMFWYRQDPGLGLRLIYFSYDVKMKEKGDIPEGYSVSREKKERFSLILESASTNQTSMYLCASSLLEASQDRDSGNTIYFGEGSWLTVV.

This clone has a single count. The chain joins TRBV9 to TRBJ2-7; D possibly matches TRBD1 or TRBD2 (5 bases each). This CDR3 is 15 amino acids long. V dropped 4 bases and J dropped 0 bases, with 14 bases sitting between them. The germline CDR1 and CDR2 sequences are SGDLS and YYNGEE. CDR3 region: CASSLRDDSSYEQYF. DNA of the CDR3: TGTGCCAGCAGCTTACGGGACGACAGCTCCTACGAGCAGTACTTC.

This clone was seen just once. The chain has TRBV29-1 and TRBJ2-7, with D perhaps matching TRBD1 or TRBD2 (6 bases each). V lost 6 bases and J 3 bases, leaving 15 bases between the germline ends. In germline, CDR1 is SQVTM, CDR2 ANQGSEA. The CDR3 consists of 13 residues. In nucleotides, the CDR3 is TGCAGCGTCGAGGAGGGCAGGGGCTACGAGCAGTACTTC. It yields the protein CSVEEGRGYEQYF.

The rearrangement uses TRBV7-9 and TRBJ2-3, with unresolved D. The CDR3 has 11 amino acids. The germline V gene has CDR1 SEHNR and CDR2 FQNEAQ (reference sequence). V was trimmed by 7 bases and J by 6 bases, leaving 8 bases between them. The CDR3 DNA reads TGTGCCAGCACCCTGGGGGATACGCAGTATTTT. This encodes CASTLGDTQYF.

This clone turned up a few times. This chain connects TRBV4-1 to TRBJ2-2; TRBD2 is a possible D gene (5 bases). This CDR3 comprises 15 residues. Trimming shortened V by 6 bases and J by 4 bases, and 15 bases separated the two germline ends. Germline V gene sequence: CDR1 MGHRA, CDR2 YSYEKL. CDR3 sequence: CASRHLETTTGELFF. The CDR3 DNA sequence: TGCGCCAGCAGACATCTGGAGACTACCACCGGGGAGCTGTTTTTT.

The chain joins TRBV5-1 to TRBJ2-1; the match to TRBD2 covers 7 bases. The germline gives CDR1 SGHRS, CDR2 YFSETQ. The CDR3 covers 17 residues. V lost 0 bases, J lost 5 bases, and 11 bases stayed unmatched. CDR3 amino acids: CASSLVVRRESHNEQFF. The CDR3 DNA is TGCGCCAGCAGCTTGGTAGTACGGCGGGAGAGCCACAATGAGCAGTTCTTC.

The rearrangement links TRBV5-6 to TRBJ2-7; TRBD1 matches at 9 bases. CDR1 is SGHDT, CDR2 YYEEEE, per germline. The CDR3 length is 14 residues. V was clipped by 5 bases and J by 5 bases; unmatched bases: 8. The CDR3 loop reads CASRYGTGGDEQYF. The DNA of the CDR3 is TGTGCCAGCAGGTACGGCACAGGGGGCGACGAGCAGTACTTC.

J is TRBJ2-1 and V is TRBV15; 8 positions agree with TRBD1. This CDR3 region has 15 residues. Unmatched junction bases numbered 9, after V lost 3 bases and J lost 8 bases. Germline values: CDR1 LNHNV, CDR2 YYDKDF (reference sequence). The CDR3 sequence: CATSRDRVRGDEQFF. The CDR3 DNA is TGTGCCACCAGCAGGGACAGGGTCCGCGGAGATGAGCAGTTCTTC.

This clone was picked up one time. The J gene is TRBJ2-7, the V gene TRBV5-6; 9 bases line up with TRBD1. The CDR3 loop spans 15 amino acids. Germline CDR1 is SGHDT and CDR2 is YYEEEE. V gave up 0 bases and J gave up 6 bases; unmatched junction bases: 7. The CDR3 bases are TGTGCCAGCAGCTTGGCAGGACAGGGGATTCCCGAGCAGTACTTC. It translates to CASSLAGQGIPEQYF.

This clone was detected once. The rearrangement links TRBV5-1 to TRBJ2-6; no reliable D call. This CDR3 has 14 residues. CDR1 and CDR2 (germline): SGHRS, YFSETQ. V was pared by 8 bases and J by 2 bases, with 11 bases between. Here the CDR3 DNA reads TGCGCCAGTACGATGGGGACTGGGGCCAACGTCCTGACTTTC. Residues: CASTMGTGANVLTF.

This chain uses TRBV5-1 with TRBJ1-1; TRBD1 matches 10 bases. V shed 5 bases, J shed 5 bases, and the junction held 12 bases outside the gene matches. In germline, CDR1 is SGHRS, CDR2 YFSETQ. This CDR3 comprises 16 residues. CDR3 sequence reads: CASRTGTGVLGTEAFF. The CDR3 DNA follows: TGCGCCAGCAGAACCGGGACAGGGGTACTTGGGACTGAAGCTTTCTTT.

The CDR3 here is CASSSGQANTEAFF. The CDR3 coding sequence is TGTGCCAGCAGCTCGGGACAGGCGAACACTGAAGCTTTCTTT. V and J are TRBV7-2 and TRBJ1-1, with 8 bases lining up with TRBD1. Germline CDR1 and CDR2: SGHTA and FQGNSA. The CDR3 has 14 amino acids. Losses at the gene ends were 4 bases for V and 1 base for J; bases not matched to a gene: 2.

The V and J genes are TRBV20-1 and TRBJ2-7; unclear D gene. CDR3 size: 10 residues. V shed 5 bases and J shed 6 bases, with 8 bases lying between them. Germline CDR1 DFQATT, CDR2 SNEGSKA (reference sequence). The CDR3 sequence is CSAGRGEQYF. In DNA form, the CDR3 reads TGCAGTGCTGGTCGTGGCGAGCAGTACTTC.

The V and J genes are TRBV18 and TRBJ2-6, with D perhaps TRBD1 (6 bases). V lost 6 bases, J lost 0 bases, and 18 bases lay in between. CDR3 length: 18 residues. Germline V CDR1 and CDR2: KGHSH, LQKENI. The CDR3 DNA sequence: TGTGCCAGCTCCACGACAGGAGTCGGCCTCTCTGGGGCCAACGTCCTGACTTTC. Translated: CASSTTGVGLSGANVLTF.

This chain joins TRBV6-1 and TRBJ1-2; D uncertain. V gave up 6 bases and J gave up 4 bases, with 12 bases separating them. CDR1 is MNHNS, CDR2 SASEGT, per germline. The CDR3 covers 13 residues. The CDR3 protein is CASRESRVYGYTF. The CDR3 DNA reads TGTGCCAGCAGGGAAAGTAGGGTCTATGGCTACACCTTC.

This chain joins TRBV7-3 and TRBJ2-1, with D uncertain. The CDR3 has 15 amino acids. V lost 5 bases to trimming and J lost 0 bases, with 11 bases between them. Germline values: CDR1 SGHTA, CDR2 FQGTGA. The CDR3 DNA reads TGTGCCAGCAGCGCGGCACCGAGCTCCTACAATGAGCAGTTCTTC. Its protein product is CASSAAPSSYNEQFF.

The V and J genes are TRBV9 and TRBJ1-1, with 8 bases that match TRBD1. Losses at the gene ends were 7 bases for V and 10 bases for J; bases not matched to a gene: 21. Germline V gives CDR1 SGDLS, CDR2 YYNGEE. The CDR3 loop spans 16 amino acids. CDR3 nucleotide sequence: TGTGCCAGCGCCCGGCCCGACAGGGTGACAGGGGTCGGAGCTTTCTTT. It codes for CASARPDRVTGVGAFF.

The chain carries TRBV11-1 and TRBJ2-1; 8 nucleotides align to TRBD2. The CDR3 runs to 15 residues. The J segment lost 4 bases and the V segment lost 5 bases, leaving 7 bases of the junction unmatched. Germline CDR1 SGHAT, CDR2 FQDESV (reference sequence). The CDR3 DNA reads TGTGCCAGCAGCCAAACTAGCGGACCATACAATGAGCAGTTCTTC. This codes for CASSQTSGPYNEQFF.

Comment on this clone: No conserved phenylalanine or tryptophan ends this CDR3, so it is likely a read error. The J gene is TRBJ1-1, the V gene TRBV5-1; D may be TRBD1 (6 bases). V lost 0 bases and J lost 5, with 14 bases in between. CDR3 length equals 15 residues. Per germline, CDR1 SGHRS and CDR2 YFSETQ. The CDR3, as DNA: TGCGCCAGCAGCTTGGCGGGACACGGGACGACTGAAGCTTTCCTT. The encoded protein is CASSLAGHGTTEAFL.

This chain uses TRBV5-1 with TRBJ1-2; TRBD1 is a possible D gene (5 bases). Germline CDR1 SGHRS, CDR2 YFSETQ. This CDR3 is built from 14 residues. V was clipped by 1 base and J by 5 bases, with 12 bases between them. The CDR3 here is CASSLTGTEYGYTF. The CDR3 nucleotides read TGCGCCAGCAGCTTGACGGGGACCGAATATGGCTACACCTTC. The whole variable domain, remainder taken from reference TRBV5-1 and TRBJ1-2, is KAGVTQTPRYLIKTRGQQVTLSCSPISGHRSVSWYQQTPGQGLQFLFEYFSETQRNKGNFPGRFSGRQFSNSRSEMNVSTLELGDSALYLCASSLTGTEYGYTFGSGTRLTVV.

This chain links TRBV1 with TRBJ1-2; TRBD1 is the table's D call, not checked against the DNA. TRBV1 is a listed pseudogene. This CDR3 is 17 amino acids long. CDR3 region: CTSSQDPRQGKCYGYTF. CDR3 nucleotides: TGCACCAGCAGCCAAGATCCGCGACAGGGAAAATGCTATGGCTACACCTTC.

This chain connects TRBV6-1 to TRBJ2-5; D remains ambiguous. This CDR3 spans 14 amino acids. Between the trimmed V and J ends, which lost 2 bases and 4 bases, there was a span of 11 bases. Germline lookup yields CDR1 MNHNS and CDR2 SASEGT. CDR3 sequence reads: CASSERGGGETQYF. CDR3 DNA: TGTGCCAGCAGTGAACGTGGCGGTGGAGAGACCCAGTACTTC.